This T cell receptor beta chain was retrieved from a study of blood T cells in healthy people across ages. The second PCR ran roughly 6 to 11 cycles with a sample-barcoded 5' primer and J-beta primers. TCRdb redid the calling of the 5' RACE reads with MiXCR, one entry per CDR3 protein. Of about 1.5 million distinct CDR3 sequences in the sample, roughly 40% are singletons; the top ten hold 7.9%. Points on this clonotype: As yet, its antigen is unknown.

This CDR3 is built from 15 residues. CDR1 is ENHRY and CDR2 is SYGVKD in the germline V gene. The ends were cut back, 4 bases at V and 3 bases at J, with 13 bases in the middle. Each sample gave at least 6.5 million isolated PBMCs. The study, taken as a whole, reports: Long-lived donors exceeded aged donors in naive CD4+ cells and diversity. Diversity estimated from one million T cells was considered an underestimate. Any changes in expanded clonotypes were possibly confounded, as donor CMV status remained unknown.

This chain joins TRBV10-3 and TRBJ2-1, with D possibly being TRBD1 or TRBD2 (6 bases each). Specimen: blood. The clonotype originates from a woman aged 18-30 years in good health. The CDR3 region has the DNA TGTGCCATCAGTGGGGCGGGACACAACTACAATGAGCAGTTCTTC. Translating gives CAISGAGHNYNEQFF.